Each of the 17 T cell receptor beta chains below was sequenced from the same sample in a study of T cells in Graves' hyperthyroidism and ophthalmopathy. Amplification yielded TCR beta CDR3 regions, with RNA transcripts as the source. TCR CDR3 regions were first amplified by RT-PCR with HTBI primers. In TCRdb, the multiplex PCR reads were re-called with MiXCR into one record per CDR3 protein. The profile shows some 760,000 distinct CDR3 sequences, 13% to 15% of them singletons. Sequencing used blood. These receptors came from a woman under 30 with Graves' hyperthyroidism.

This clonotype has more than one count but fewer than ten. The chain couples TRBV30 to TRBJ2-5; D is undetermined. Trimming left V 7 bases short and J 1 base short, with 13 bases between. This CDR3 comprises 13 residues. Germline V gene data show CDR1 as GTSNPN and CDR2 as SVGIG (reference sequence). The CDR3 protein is CASKMGSQETQYF. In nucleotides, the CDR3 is TGTGCCTCGAAAATGGGATCCCAAGAGACCCAGTACTTC.

The CDR3 DNA reads as TGTGCCAGCAGCGCAACGACAGGGCAGGCAGATACGCAGTATTTT. The encoded protein is CASSATTGQADTQYF. The V gene is TRBV9, the J gene TRBJ2-3, with 7 bases aligning to TRBD1. This CDR3 region has 15 residues. The V gene end was trimmed by 3 bases and the J gene end by 4 bases; junction bases not matched to a gene: 8. CDR1 SGDLS and CDR2 YYNGEE come from the germline V gene. Filled out from reference TRBV9 and TRBJ2-3, the complete variable domain reads DSGVTQTPKHLITATGQRVTLRCSPRSGDLSVYWYQQSLDQGLQFLIQYYNGEERAKGNILERFSAQQFPDLHSELNLSSLELGDSALYFCASSATTGQADTQYFGPGTRLTVL.

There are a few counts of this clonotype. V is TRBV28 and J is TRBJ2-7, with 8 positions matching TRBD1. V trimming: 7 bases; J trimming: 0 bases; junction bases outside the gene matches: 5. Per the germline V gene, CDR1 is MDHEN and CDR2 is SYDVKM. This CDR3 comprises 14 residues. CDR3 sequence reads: CASTGQGLSYEQYF. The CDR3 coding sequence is TGTGCCAGCACCGGACAGGGCCTCTCCTACGAGCAGTACTTC.

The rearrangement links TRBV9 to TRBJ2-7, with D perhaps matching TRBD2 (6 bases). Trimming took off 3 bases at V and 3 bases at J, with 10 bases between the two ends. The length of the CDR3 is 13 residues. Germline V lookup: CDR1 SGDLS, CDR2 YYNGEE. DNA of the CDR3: TGTGCCAGCAGCGCCCCGGGACTCTACGAGCAGTACTTC. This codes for CASSAPGLYEQYF.

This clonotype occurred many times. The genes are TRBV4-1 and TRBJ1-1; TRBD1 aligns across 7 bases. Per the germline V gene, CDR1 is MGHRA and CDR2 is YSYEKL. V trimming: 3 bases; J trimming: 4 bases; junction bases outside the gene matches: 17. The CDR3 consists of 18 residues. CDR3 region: CASSQPGQSTRGSTEAFF. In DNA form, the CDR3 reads TGCGCCAGCAGCCAGCCAGGACAGAGTACCAGGGGGAGCACTGAAGCTTTCTTT.

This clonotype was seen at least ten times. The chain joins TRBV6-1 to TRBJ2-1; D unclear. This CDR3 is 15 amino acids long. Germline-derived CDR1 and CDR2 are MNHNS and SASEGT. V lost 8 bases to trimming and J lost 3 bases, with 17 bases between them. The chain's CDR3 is CASGLRAPLYNEQFF. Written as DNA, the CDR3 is TGTGCCAGCGGTTTACGGGCCCCCCTCTACAATGAGCAGTTCTTC.

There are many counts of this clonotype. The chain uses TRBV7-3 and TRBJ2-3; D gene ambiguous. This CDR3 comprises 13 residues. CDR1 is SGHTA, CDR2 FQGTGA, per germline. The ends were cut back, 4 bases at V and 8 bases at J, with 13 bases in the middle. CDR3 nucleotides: TGTGCCAGCAGCTCCTCTGGCTCGGGTACGCAGTATTTT. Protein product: CASSSSGSGTQYF.

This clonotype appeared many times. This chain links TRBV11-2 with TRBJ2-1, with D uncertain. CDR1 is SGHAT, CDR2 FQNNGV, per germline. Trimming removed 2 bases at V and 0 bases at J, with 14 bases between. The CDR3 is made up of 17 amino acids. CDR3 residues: CASSLNYRRSSYNEQFF. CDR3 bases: TGTGCCAGCAGCTTAAACTACCGCCGCAGCTCCTACAATGAGCAGTTCTTC.

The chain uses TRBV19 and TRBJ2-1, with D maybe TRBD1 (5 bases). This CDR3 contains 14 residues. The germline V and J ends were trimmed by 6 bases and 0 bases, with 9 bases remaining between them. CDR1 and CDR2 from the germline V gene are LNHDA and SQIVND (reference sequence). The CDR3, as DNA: TGTGCCAGTAGATTTGACAGCTCCTACAATGAGCAGTTCTTC. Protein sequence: CASRFDSSYNEQFF.

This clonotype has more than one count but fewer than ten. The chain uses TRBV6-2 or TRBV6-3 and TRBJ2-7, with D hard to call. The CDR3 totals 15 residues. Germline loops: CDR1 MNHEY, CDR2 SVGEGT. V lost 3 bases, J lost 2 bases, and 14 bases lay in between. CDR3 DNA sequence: TGTGCCAGCAGTTATAACGTCAGAGTCCCCTACGAGCAGTACTTC. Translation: CASSYNVRVPYEQYF.

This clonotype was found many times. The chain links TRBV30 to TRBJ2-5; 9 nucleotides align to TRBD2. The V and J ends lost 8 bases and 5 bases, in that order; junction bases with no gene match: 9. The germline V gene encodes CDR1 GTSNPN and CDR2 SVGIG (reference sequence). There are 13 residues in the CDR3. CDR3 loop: CALSAGGGETQYF. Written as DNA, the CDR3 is TGTGCCCTTTCCGCGGGAGGGGGCGAGACCCAGTACTTC. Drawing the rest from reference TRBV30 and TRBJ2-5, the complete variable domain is SQTIHQWPATLVQPVGSPLSLECTVEGTSNPNLYWYRQAAGRGLQLLFYSVGIGQISSEVPQNLSASRPQDRQFILSSKKLLLSDSGFYLCALSAGGGETQYFGPGTRLLVL.

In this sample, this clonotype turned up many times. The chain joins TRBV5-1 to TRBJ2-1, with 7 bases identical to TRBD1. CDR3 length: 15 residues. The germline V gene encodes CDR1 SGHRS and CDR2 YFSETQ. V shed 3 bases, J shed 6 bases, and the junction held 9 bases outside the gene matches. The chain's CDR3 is CASSYKTGWGNEQFF. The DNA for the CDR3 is TGCGCCAGCAGCTACAAGACAGGGTGGGGCAATGAGCAGTTCTTC.

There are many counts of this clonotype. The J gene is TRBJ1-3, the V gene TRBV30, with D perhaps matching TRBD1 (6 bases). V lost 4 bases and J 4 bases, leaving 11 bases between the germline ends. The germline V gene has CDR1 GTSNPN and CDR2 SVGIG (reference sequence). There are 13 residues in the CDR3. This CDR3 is CAWNRANGNTIYF. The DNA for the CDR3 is TGTGCCTGGAACAGGGCTAACGGAAACACCATATATTTT.

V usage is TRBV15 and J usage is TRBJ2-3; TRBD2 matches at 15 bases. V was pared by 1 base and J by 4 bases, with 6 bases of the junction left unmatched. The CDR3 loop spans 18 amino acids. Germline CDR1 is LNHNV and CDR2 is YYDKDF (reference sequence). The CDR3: CATSRALGLAGGADTQYF. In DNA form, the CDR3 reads TGTGCCACCAGCAGAGCCCTCGGACTAGCGGGAGGGGCAGATACGCAGTATTTT. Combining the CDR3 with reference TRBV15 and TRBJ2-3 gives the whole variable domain DAMVIQNPRYQVTQFGKPVTLSCSQTLNHNVMYWYQQKSSQAPKLLFHYYDKDFNNEADTPDNFQSRRPNTSFCFLDIRSPGLGDTAMYLCATSRALGLAGGADTQYFGPGTRLTVL.

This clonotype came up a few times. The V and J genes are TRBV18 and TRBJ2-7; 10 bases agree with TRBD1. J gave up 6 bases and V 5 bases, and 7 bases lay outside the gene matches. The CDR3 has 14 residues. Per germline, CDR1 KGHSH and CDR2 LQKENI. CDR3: CASSSGTGVFEQYF. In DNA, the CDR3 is TGTGCCAGCTCATCCGGGACAGGGGTATTCGAGCAGTACTTC.

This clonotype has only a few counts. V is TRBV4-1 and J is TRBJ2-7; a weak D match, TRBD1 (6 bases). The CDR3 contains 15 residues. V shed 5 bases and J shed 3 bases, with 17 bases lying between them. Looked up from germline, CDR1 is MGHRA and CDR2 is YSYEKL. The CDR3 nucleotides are TGCGCCAGCAGCTTATCACAGGGTATGGGCTACGAGCAGTACTTC. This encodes CASSLSQGMGYEQYF.

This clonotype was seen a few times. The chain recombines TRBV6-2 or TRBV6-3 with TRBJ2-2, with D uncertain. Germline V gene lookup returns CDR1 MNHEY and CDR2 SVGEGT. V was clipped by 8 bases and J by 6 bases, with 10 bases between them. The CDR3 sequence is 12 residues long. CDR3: CASGQVSGELFF. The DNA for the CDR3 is TGTGCCAGCGGCCAGGTGTCCGGGGAGCTGTTTTTT.